This T cell receptor (beta chain) was sequenced for a study of blood T cell repertoires in COVID-19. About the study: T cells, B-cell-depleted T cells, or PBMCs provided the cDNA or gDNA that served as material.

Germline V gene lookup returns CDR1 MDHEN and CDR2 SYDVKM. The trim removed 7 bases at V and 8 bases at J, leaving 14 bases unmatched. There are 16 residues in the CDR3. TCRdb's table, derived via immunoSEQ multiplex PCR, lists solely in-frame clones and lacks some. The sample lists about 240,000 clones, roughly 80% occurring once. This chain links TRBV28 with TRBJ2-1; 10 nucleotides agree with TRBD2. The sequenced sample consisted of peripheral blood. The receptor was isolated from a woman younger than 30 with acute or convalescent COVID-19. CDR3 sequence (DNA): TGTGCCAGCACCCGGCGGGCTAGCGGGAGCGTGTATGAGCAGTTCTTC. Translating it yields CASTRRASGSVYEQFF.